This T cell receptor (beta chain) was documented in a study of blood T cell repertoires in COVID-19. Individuals aged 18 to 89 years were recruited from approximately 22 US areas. There are 15 residues in the CDR3. CDR1 SQVTM and CDR2 ANQGSEA come from the germline V gene. V gave up 4 bases and J gave up 4 bases; unmatched junction bases: 7. Method: immunoSEQ multiplex PCR; TCRdb's copy keeps in-frame clones and lacks some. The sample records some 320,000 clones, around 87% being singletons. This TCR derives from a woman aged 25 to 39 who had recovered from COVID-19. This chain joins TRBV29-1 and TRBJ2-2, with 9 bases that match TRBD1. The sample consisted of PBMCs or T cells enriched from blood (not recorded which). The DNA for the CDR3 is TGCAGCGTTGTACCGGGACAGGGTCCCACCGGGGAGCTGTTTTTT. Protein: CSVVPGQGPTGELFF.